This T cell receptor (beta chain) was documented in a study of T cell responses to AZD1222 COVID-19 vaccine. Broader study findings: Regions 160-218 and 743-854 dominated among vaccine-associated CD4 TCRs spanning spike. Donors were largely white British and mainly female; clonal diversity was possibly underestimated. Samples come after the peak T cell response, not at day 14. After two AZD1222 doses, spike-specific TCR breadth and depth rose versus day 0.

Comment on this clone: Its antigen is as yet unknown.

Method: immunoSEQ multiplex PCR; TCRdb's copy keeps in-frame clones and lacks some. Of 150,000 to 200,000 clones listed, 85% to 95% are singletons. CDR1 SGHRS and CDR2 YFSETQ come from the germline V gene. The CDR3 runs to 15 residues. Deletions cut 2 bases from V and 6 bases from J, with 17 bases between. The sequence was obtained from an adult in good health. V and J are TRBV5-1 and TRBJ1-2; D not resolved. The starting material was peripheral blood, obtained on day 0 of AZD1222 vaccination. The CDR3 DNA is TGCGCCAGCAGCTTACACCCCTGGGTTGGCGATGGCTACACCTTC. Amino acids: CASSLHPWVGDGYTF.